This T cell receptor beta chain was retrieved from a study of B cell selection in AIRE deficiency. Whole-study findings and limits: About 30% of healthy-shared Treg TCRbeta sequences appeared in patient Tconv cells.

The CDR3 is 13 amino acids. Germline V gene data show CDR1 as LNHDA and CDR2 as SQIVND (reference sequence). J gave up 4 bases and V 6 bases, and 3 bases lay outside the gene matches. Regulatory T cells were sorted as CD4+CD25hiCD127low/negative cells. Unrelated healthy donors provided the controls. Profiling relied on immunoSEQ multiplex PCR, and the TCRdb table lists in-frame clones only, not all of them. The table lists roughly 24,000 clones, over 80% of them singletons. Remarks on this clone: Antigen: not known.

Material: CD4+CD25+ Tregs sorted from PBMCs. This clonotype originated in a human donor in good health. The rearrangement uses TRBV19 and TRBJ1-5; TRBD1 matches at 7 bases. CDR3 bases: TGTGCCAGTAGGGACAGGCTGAATCAGCCCCAGCATTTT. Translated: CASRDRLNQPQHF.